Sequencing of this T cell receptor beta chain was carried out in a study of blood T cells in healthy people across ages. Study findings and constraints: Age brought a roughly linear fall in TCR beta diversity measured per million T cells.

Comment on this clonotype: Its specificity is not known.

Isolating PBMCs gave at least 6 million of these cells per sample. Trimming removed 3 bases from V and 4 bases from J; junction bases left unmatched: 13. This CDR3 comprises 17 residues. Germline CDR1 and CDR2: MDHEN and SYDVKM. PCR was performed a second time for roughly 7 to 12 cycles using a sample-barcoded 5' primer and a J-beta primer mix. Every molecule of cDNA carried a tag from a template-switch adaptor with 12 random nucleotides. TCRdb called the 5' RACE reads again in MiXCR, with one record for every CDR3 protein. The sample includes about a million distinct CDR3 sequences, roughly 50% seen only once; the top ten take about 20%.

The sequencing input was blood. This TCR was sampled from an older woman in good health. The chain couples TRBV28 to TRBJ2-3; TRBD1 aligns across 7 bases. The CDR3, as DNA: TGTGCCAGCAGTTTTACCGGGACAGTTGAGTTCGCAGATACGCAGTATTTT. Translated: CASSFTGTVEFADTQYF.